The present T cell receptor (beta chain) was sequenced within a study of OX40 agonist ivuxolimab in advanced cancers. Study-wide background: Patients received ivuxolimab, an agonistic anti-OX40 (CD134) antibody. Intravenous ivuxolimab was administered to patients every 2 weeks at 0.01 to 10 mg/kg. Study-level results: Low levels of normalized T-cell clonal expansion also appeared in some nonresponders. Both blood CD4+ and CD8+ T cells showed clonal growth by week 6 at 0.1 to 3.0 mg/kg.

Libraries were prepared by immunoSEQ multiplex PCR; TCRdb keeps only in-frame clonotypes and omits some of them. Of about 21,000 clones in the sample, about 88% were seen once. Germline CDR1 SGDLS, CDR2 YYNGEE. V was pared by 3 bases and J by 2 bases, with 13 bases between. This CDR3 has 15 amino acids. This clone was seen a single time. Its antigen is not identified. This sequence originates from an adult with an advanced solid tumor such as melanoma, head and neck, liver or kidney cancer. The specimen was CD4+ or CD8+ T cells sorted from blood, collected in a trial of the OX40 agonist ivuxolimab. The gene calls are TRBV9 and TRBJ2-3; D remains ambiguous. This CDR3 reads CASSAKPDDTDTQYF. The CDR3 nucleotides read TGTGCCAGCAGCGCGAAACCTGACGACACAGATACGCAGTATTTT.